Below are 23 T cell receptor beta chains sequenced from a single sample in a study of cytomegalovirus exposure and HLA in healthy donors. Primers: 60 Vbeta forward and 13 Jbeta reverse. Repertoires were generated with immunoSEQ multiplex PCR, while TCRdb's copy carries only in-frame clones and drops some. Among approximately 180,000 clones listed, over 70% were seen once. Sequenced input: PBMCs. These receptors all stem from a male donor in good health and CMV-seronegative.

This clone was counted a single time. The chain recombines TRBV28 with TRBJ2-3, with TRBD2 matching 7 bases. Germline V gene lookup returns CDR1 MDHEN and CDR2 SYDVKM. Unmatched junction bases numbered 4, after V lost 4 bases and J lost 0 bases. The CDR3 has 15 amino acids. The CDR3 nucleotides are TGTGCCAGCAGTTGGACTAGACGGAGCACAGATACGCAGTATTTT. It encodes CASSWTRRSTDTQYF.

This chain connects TRBV9 to TRBJ2-3; 8 nucleotides agree with TRBD1. The J segment lost 8 bases and the V segment lost 4 bases, leaving 12 bases of the junction unmatched. This CDR3 comprises 15 residues. CDR1 and CDR2 from the germline V gene are SGDLS and YYNGEE. The CDR3 loop reads CASSTRTGTEGTQYF. The DNA of the CDR3 is TGTGCCAGCAGCACTCGGACAGGGACCGAAGGTACGCAGTATTTT.

This chain joins TRBV9 and TRBJ2-7; weak D call: TRBD2 (6 bases). This CDR3 is built from 15 residues. V dropped 4 bases and J dropped 2 bases, with 16 bases sitting between them. CDR1 is SGDLS and CDR2 is YYNGEE in the germline V gene. The CDR3: CASSPASVSTYEQYF. In DNA form, the CDR3 reads TGTGCCAGCAGCCCCGCTAGCGTCAGTACCTACGAGCAGTACTTC.

The genes are TRBV6-5 and TRBJ2-3; TRBD2 matches at 12 bases. This CDR3 has 14 amino acids. The ends lost 10 bases at V and 4 bases at J; junction bases unmatched: 6. CDR1 MNHEY and CDR2 SVGAGI come from the germline V gene. CDR3 DNA: TGTGCCACCCTAGCGGGAGGGCCCGCAGATACGCAGTATTTT. Amino acids: CATLAGGPADTQYF.

The CDR3 sequence is CASSLGNEQFF. The CDR3, as DNA: TGTGCCAGCAGTCTCGGGAATGAGCAGTTCTTC. The gene calls are TRBV27 and TRBJ2-1; D not resolved. CDR1 is MNHEY, CDR2 SMNVEV, per germline (reference sequence). The CDR3 sequence is 11 residues long. Trimming cost V 5 bases and J 7 bases, with 6 bases left between them.

The chain recombines TRBV5-1 with TRBJ2-2; 7 nucleotides match TRBD1. This CDR3 contains 17 residues. The V gene end was trimmed by 0 bases and the J gene end by 4 bases; junction bases not matched to a gene: 9. The germline V gene encodes CDR1 SGHRS and CDR2 YFSETQ. This CDR3 reads CASSLASGTVITGELFF. The DNA for the CDR3 is TGCGCCAGCAGCTTGGCCTCCGGGACAGTAATCACCGGGGAGCTGTTTTTT.

V gene TRBV11-2 combines with J gene TRBJ2-3; 7 bases align to TRBD1. From germline, CDR1 is SGHAT and CDR2 FQNNGV. The CDR3 sequence is 12 residues long. The V gene end was trimmed by 10 bases and the J gene end by 7 bases; junction bases not matched to a gene: 8. The CDR3 DNA follows: TGTGCCACAGAAGAGGGGGCCTATACGCAGTATTTT. This sequence encodes CATEEGAYTQYF. The whole variable domain, remainder taken from reference TRBV11-2 and TRBJ2-3, is EAGVAQSPRYKIIEKRQSVAFWCNPISGHATLYWYQQILGQGPKLLIQFQNNGVVDDSQLPKDRFSAERLKGVDSTLKIQPAKLEDSAVYLCATEEGAYTQYFGPGTRLTVL.

The CDR3 is CASSQDAAGGLYGANVLTF. The CDR3 nucleotides read TGCGCCAGCAGCCAAGATGCGGCAGGGGGTCTGTACGGGGCCAACGTCCTGACTTTC. V is TRBV4-1 and J is TRBJ2-6; TRBD1 matches 7 bases. Germline V gene sequence: CDR1 MGHRA, CDR2 YSYEKL. V lost 0 bases, J lost 4 bases, and 12 bases stayed unmatched. This CDR3 contains 19 residues.

On this clone: The same CDR3 can be traced to other DNA sequences in this sample. The rearrangement joins TRBV7-8 to TRBJ1-5, with 7 bases that match TRBD1. The length of the CDR3 is 15 residues. The V segment lost 1 base and the J segment 4 bases; nucleotides outside the gene matches: 4. CDR1 is SGHVS, CDR2 FQNEAQ, per germline. CDR3 DNA sequence: TGTGCCAGCAGCTTAGACAGGGGAGGAAATCAGCCCCAGCATTTT. Protein: CASSLDRGGNQPQHF.

The rearrangement joins TRBV4-1 to TRBJ2-3, with D perhaps matching TRBD2 (5 bases). Trimming removed 0 bases at V and 3 bases at J, with 13 bases between. CDR1 MGHRA and CDR2 YSYEKL come from the germline V gene. This CDR3 has 16 residues. CDR3 in amino acids: CASSQEGGQRTDTQYF. CDR3 DNA: TGCGCCAGCAGCCAAGAAGGCGGGCAGAGGACAGATACGCAGTATTTT.

Of note for this clone: An end of the junction does not agree with germline; a read error may underlie this. This chain links TRBV4-1 with TRBJ2-7; D perhaps matches TRBD1 (6 bases). The CDR3 length is 15 residues. Germline CDR1 is MGHRA and CDR2 is YSYEKL. CDR3 protein: CASSQGVTGLYDQYF. The CDR3 DNA sequence: TGCGCCAGCAGCCAAGGGGTTACAGGGTTGTACGACCAGTACTTC.

This chain joins TRBV6-5 and TRBJ1-1; possibly TRBD1 for D (6 bases). Germline-derived CDR1 and CDR2 are MNHEY and SVGAGI. V lost 2 bases, J lost 4 bases, and 14 bases lay in between. This CDR3 is 15 amino acids long. The CDR3 region has the DNA TGTGCCAGCAGTTACAGCGGGGGCGCGGGCACTGAAGCTTTCTTT. This encodes CASSYSGGAGTEAFF.

The V and J genes are TRBV6-1 and TRBJ1-5; weak D call: TRBD1 (5 bases). Trimming shortened V by 6 bases and J by 3 bases, and 9 bases separated the two germline ends. The germline V gene has CDR1 MNHNS and CDR2 SASEGT. This CDR3 has 13 amino acids. CDR3 in DNA: TGTGCCAGCAGAGGACAAGTCAATCAGCCCCAGCATTTT. Residues: CASRGQVNQPQHF.

Remarks on this clone: The junction shows a germline mismatch at one end, possibly a read error. This specimen includes other DNA sequences encoding the same CDR3. The J gene is TRBJ1-5, the V gene TRBV2; no firm D call. In germline, CDR1 is SNHLY, CDR2 FYNNEI. The CDR3 length is 15 residues. This CDR3 is CASSEAPSSNQPQHF. CDR3 sequence (DNA): TGTGCCAGCAGTGAAGCCCCCAGTAGCAATCAGCCTCAGCATTTT. The full variable domain, completed using reference TRBV2 and TRBJ1-5, is EPEVTQTPSHQVTQMGQEVILRCVPISNHLYFYWYRQILGQKVEFLVSFYNNEISEKSEIFDDQFSVERPDGSNFTLKIRSTKLEDSAMYFCASSEAPSSNQPQHFGDGTRLSIL.

V is TRBV30 and J is TRBJ1-5; tentative D call: TRBD1 (5 bases). The V end lost 2 bases, the J end lost 4 bases, and 18 bases lay between the germline ends. Germline assignment: CDR1 GTSNPN and CDR2 SVGIG (reference sequence). The CDR3 is 16 residues long. CDR3 DNA sequence: TGTGCCTGGAGTTCAACTTCAGGGCTTTGGAATCAGCCCCAGCATTTT. Protein: CAWSSTSGLWNQPQHF.

The chain joins TRBV19 to TRBJ2-2; 7 nucleotides match TRBD1. Germline V lookup: CDR1 LNHDA, CDR2 SQIVND (reference sequence). J lost 6 bases, V lost 5 bases, and 6 bases had no gene match. The CDR3 loop spans 14 amino acids. The CDR3 sequence is CASSLRQGSGELFF. For the CDR3, the DNA is TGTGCCAGTAGTCTGCGACAGGGCTCCGGGGAGCTGTTTTTT.

The chain recombines TRBV7-2 with TRBJ2-3; TRBD2 aligns across 12 bases. Germline CDR1 and CDR2: SGHTA and FQGNSA. CDR3 size: 16 residues. The trim removed 3 bases at V and 6 bases at J, leaving 7 bases unmatched. CDR3 sequence (DNA): TGTGCCAGCAGCTTGGGCCCTAGCGGGGGGGCCGATACGCAGTATTTT. Protein product: CASSLGPSGGADTQYF.

The CDR3 sequence: CSARQGFGYTF. The CDR3 DNA reads TGCAGTGCGAGACAGGGGTTTGGCTACACCTTC. The chain uses TRBV20-1 and TRBJ1-2; 8 positions match TRBD1. CDR3 length: 11 residues. Trimming removed 6 bases from V and 7 bases from J; junction bases left unmatched: 4. Germline values: CDR1 DFQATT, CDR2 SNEGSKA (reference sequence).

In its sample, this clone was seen once. The chain is built from TRBV28 and TRBJ2-1; 10 nucleotides match TRBD2. CDR3 length: 17 amino acids. Germline V gene lookup returns CDR1 MDHEN and CDR2 SYDVKM. J gave up 5 bases and V 7 bases, and 14 bases lay outside the gene matches. The CDR3 region has the DNA TGTGCCAGCACCTCCCCCTTACTAGCGGGGAGAAACAATGAGCAGTTCTTC. Its translation: CASTSPLLAGRNNEQFF.

The V call is TRBV19, the J call TRBJ1-5, with 7 bases identical to TRBD1. The CDR3 sequence is 17 residues long. J lost 6 bases, V lost 5 bases, and 16 bases had no gene match. Germline CDR1 LNHDA, CDR2 SQIVND (reference sequence). CDR3 in amino acids: CASSSPGQASVRQPQHF. DNA of the CDR3: TGTGCCAGTAGTTCCCCCGGACAGGCTTCGGTCCGTCAGCCCCAGCATTTT.

This chain uses TRBV7-2 with TRBJ2-1; the match to TRBD2 covers 14 bases. The CDR3 has 16 amino acids. Per the germline V gene, CDR1 is SGHTA and CDR2 is FQGNSA. Unmatched junction bases numbered 8, after V lost 5 bases and J lost 8 bases. CDR3 in amino acids: CASSPSGTSGRYEQFF. The CDR3 coding sequence is TGTGCCAGCAGCCCCTCCGGGACTAGCGGGAGATATGAGCAGTTCTTC.

The table lists this clone with a few counts. This sequence joins TRBV6-1 and TRBJ2-3, with 8 bases matching TRBD1. Losses at the gene ends were 4 bases for V and 1 base for J; bases not matched to a gene: 7. Germline values: CDR1 MNHNS, CDR2 SASEGT. This CDR3 contains 16 residues. The CDR3 here is CASSAQGRGRTDTQYF. As DNA, the CDR3 is TGTGCCAGCAGTGCTCAGGGCAGGGGGCGCACAGATACGCAGTATTTT.

A few counts support this clone. The chain uses TRBV6-1 and TRBJ1-2; TRBD1 is a possible D gene (5 bases). The germline V gene encodes CDR1 MNHNS and CDR2 SASEGT. The CDR3 runs to 16 residues. Trimming left V 4 bases short and J 3 bases short, with 18 bases between. In DNA, the CDR3 is TGTGCCAGCAGTGCCAGCGGGACGCCCGCGTACTATGGCTACACCTTC. Protein product: CASSASGTPAYYGYTF.